The sample holds a few counts of the clone carrying this TCR beta chain. Sequencing was performed with immunoSEQ multiplex PCR; in TCRdb, only in-frame clones are kept and a portion is missing. The table has about 150,000 clones, about 88% seen once. The CDR3 sequence is 14 residues long. The germline CDR1 and CDR2 sequences are SGHDN and FVKESK. V was pared by 5 bases and J by 6 bases, with 13 bases between. The data stem from a study of blood T cell repertoires in COVID-19. Overall study: Samples came from the United States, Italy and Spain, spanning acute and convalescent COVID-19. PBMCs, B-cell-depleted T cells, or T cells were the source of the cDNA or gDNA that made up the material.

Study members were between about 18 and 90 years old and lived in 24 US regions. Each recovered donor of Cohort 3 presented with two negative PCRs, clearance, or symptom resolution. The sample taken for sequencing was PBMCs or T cells enriched from blood (not recorded which). This clonotype originated in a woman in her 50s who had recovered from COVID-19. This chain connects TRBV14 to TRBJ2-2, with a possible D match to TRBD1 (5 bases). CDR3 loop: CASSTWAGSGELFF. For the CDR3, the DNA is TGTGCCAGCAGCACCTGGGCAGGGTCCGGGGAGCTGTTTTTT.